These 30 T cell receptor beta chains came from one sample sequenced in a study of technical replicates of blood from several donors (dated by TCRdb to 2015 to 2018). The library was built by means of the immunoSEQ multiplex PCR assay. In TCRdb, the immuneACCESS table is reduced to in-frame sequences with V and J assigned. These tables do not hold every clone; where another copy was compared, an unresolved V gene accounts for under half, and the others remain unexplained. The sample table holds 79,000 or so clones, of which roughly 90% were seen once. Jointly, the top ten make up less than 0.3% of the sample. Sequences were obtained from T cells isolated from PBMCs. The source is a human donor in good health.

This clone was seen a single time. The genes are TRBV4-1 and TRBJ1-1, with no clear D. The germline CDR1 and CDR2 sequences are MGHRA and YSYEKL. With 1 base removed from V and 11 bases from J, the gap between germline ends came to 8 bases. The CDR3 sequence is 11 residues long. This CDR3 reads CASSQATEAFF. The CDR3 DNA is TGCGCCAGCAGCCAAGCAACCGAGGCTTTCTTT.

This chain uses TRBV5-6 with TRBJ1-2; D unresolved. The CDR3 totals 18 residues. Trimming took off 0 bases at V and 2 bases at J, with 20 bases between the two ends. The V gene's germline CDR1 is SGHDT and CDR2 YYEEEE. CDR3 residues: CASSLGSAGPVRNYGYTF. CDR3 sequence (DNA): TGTGCCAGCAGCTTGGGGTCGGCAGGCCCTGTAAGAAACTATGGCTACACCTTC. Drawing the rest from reference TRBV5-6 and TRBJ1-2, the complete variable domain is DAGVTQSPTHLIKTRGQQVTLRCSPKSGHDTVSWYQQALGQGPQFIFQYYEEEERQRGNFPDRFSGHQFPNYSSELNVNALLLGDSALYLCASSLGSAGPVRNYGYTFGSGTRLTVV.

The genes are TRBV6-1 and TRBJ1-4; no clear D gene. The ends were cut back, 0 bases at V and 4 bases at J, with 15 bases in the middle. Germline CDR1 MNHNS, CDR2 SASEGT. CDR3 size: 17 residues. CDR3 loop: CASSEAVRTGFNEKLFF. The CDR3, as DNA: TGTGCCAGCAGTGAAGCGGTCAGGACGGGGTTTAATGAAAAACTGTTTTTT.

The V call is TRBV27, the J call TRBJ2-5; maybe TRBD2 (5 bases). V lost 2 bases and J lost 2, with 12 bases in between. The CDR3 is made up of 15 amino acids. From germline, CDR1 is MNHEY and CDR2 SMNVEV (reference sequence). CDR3 protein: CASSLRPSGQETQYF. In DNA form, the CDR3 reads TGTGCCAGCAGTTTAAGGCCCTCGGGGCAAGAGACCCAGTACTTC.

This clone was detected only a few times. The gene calls are TRBV29-1 and TRBJ1-5; unclear D gene. This CDR3 is built from 13 residues. V gave up 7 bases and J gave up 0 bases, with 10 bases separating them. Looked up from germline, CDR1 is SQVTM and CDR2 is ANQGSEA. CDR3 sequence: CSGAADSNQPQHF. CDR3 DNA sequence: TGCAGCGGTGCTGCGGATAGCAATCAGCCCCAGCATTTT.

The chain is built from TRBV2 and TRBJ1-2, with a possible D match to TRBD1 (5 bases). CDR1 and CDR2 (germline): SNHLY, FYNNEI. V lost 6 bases and J 3 bases, leaving 11 bases between the germline ends. The CDR3 extends over 13 amino acids. The CDR3 here is CASRAAGDYGYTF. The CDR3 bases are TGTGCCAGCAGGGCCGCGGGGGACTATGGCTACACCTTC.

The chain employs TRBV7-2 and TRBJ2-3; maybe TRBD2 (5 bases). V was shortened by 2 bases and J by 5 bases, with 14 bases between the two germline ends. Per germline, CDR1 SGHTA and CDR2 FQGNSA. The length of the CDR3 is 15 residues. CDR3 DNA sequence: TGTGCCAGCAGCTTACTTAGCCGGCGGGTAGATACGCAGTATTTT. Residues: CASSLLSRRVDTQYF.

The rearrangement links TRBV5-4 to TRBJ2-3; D might be TRBD2 (6 bases). Germline CDR1 is SGHNT and CDR2 is YYREEE (reference sequence). There are 13 residues in the CDR3. V gave up 4 bases and J gave up 5 bases, with 11 bases separating them. CDR3 in DNA: TGTGCCAGCAGCGCGGGGACTGGAGATACGCAGTATTTT. Translating gives CASSAGTGDTQYF.

The chain links TRBV9 to TRBJ2-7, with 9 bases fitting TRBD2. V lost 4 bases and J lost 4; bases outside the gene matches: 18. The germline V gene has CDR1 SGDLS and CDR2 YYNGEE. This CDR3 has 18 amino acids. The CDR3, as DNA: TGTGCCAGCAGCTCCCCGTCCGGGTCTAGCGGGGATGGGTACGAGCAGTACTTC. Translated: CASSSPSGSSGDGYEQYF.

The chain uses TRBV2 and TRBJ2-5; tentative D call: TRBD2 (5 bases). CDR1 and CDR2 from the germline V gene are SNHLY and FYNNEI. CDR3 length: 13 amino acids. Trimming pared 2 bases from V and 5 bases from J, leaving 9 bases between. The CDR3 DNA is TGTGCCAGCAGTGAAAGTGGCGGGGAGACCCAGTACTTC. Its translation is CASSESGGETQYF.

This chain joins TRBV29-1 and TRBJ2-1, with D maybe TRBD1 (7 bases). The germline V and J ends were trimmed by 8 bases and 4 bases, with 24 bases remaining between them. The length of the CDR3 is 16 residues. The germline V gene has CDR1 SQVTM and CDR2 ANQGSEA. The CDR3 here is CSLSGGPMGLYNEQFF. CDR3 bases: TGCAGCCTCTCAGGGGGGCCCATGGGGTTATACAATGAGCAGTTCTTC.

In this sample, this clone turned up a few times. The gene calls are TRBV7-9 and TRBJ2-7, with D perhaps TRBD2 (5 bases). Germline assignment: CDR1 SEHNR and CDR2 FQNEAQ (reference sequence). This CDR3 is 12 amino acids long. Trimming took 5 bases from V and 9 from J, leaving 14 bases between them. In DNA, the CDR3 is TGTGCCAGCAGCCAGGACTCTTTTGGGCAGTACTTC. Amino acid sequence: CASSQDSFGQYF.

The CDR3 sequence: CASSLSWDSIYEQYF. Here the CDR3 DNA reads TGTGCCAGCAGTTTAAGTTGGGACAGCATCTACGAGCAGTACTTC. This chain joins TRBV27 and TRBJ2-7, with TRBD1 matching 7 bases. Per germline, CDR1 MNHEY and CDR2 SMNVEV (reference sequence). This CDR3 contains 15 residues. J was trimmed by 3 bases and V by 2 bases; bases with no gene match: 7.

This clone has more than one count but fewer than ten. The rearrangement joins TRBV10-3 to TRBJ1-1; unclear D gene. The CDR3 length is 15 residues. Germline CDR1 ENHRY, CDR2 SYGVKD. The V end was cut by 2 bases, the J end by 2 bases, with 12 bases between. The chain's CDR3 is CAISEPPEGNTEAFF. The CDR3 nucleotides are TGTGCCATCAGTGAGCCGCCGGAGGGAAACACTGAAGCTTTCTTT.

This sequence joins TRBV13 and TRBJ2-3; the match to TRBD2 covers 8 bases. The CDR3 has 15 residues. The V gene end was trimmed by 3 bases and the J gene end by 3 bases; junction bases not matched to a gene: 5. Germline CDR1 reads PRHDT; CDR2 reads FYEKMQ (reference sequence). The CDR3 protein is CASSFGLAETDTQYF. The CDR3 DNA reads TGTGCCAGCAGCTTCGGACTAGCTGAAACAGATACGCAGTATTTT.

The chain has TRBV27 and TRBJ1-5; tentatively, D is TRBD1 (5 bases). Germline assignment: CDR1 MNHEY and CDR2 SMNVEV (reference sequence). Trimming removed 3 bases from V and 3 bases from J, with 12 bases in between. The CDR3 contains 15 residues. CDR3 sequence reads: CASSFSAGVNQPQHF. CDR3 nucleotide sequence: TGTGCCAGCAGTTTCTCGGCGGGGGTCAATCAGCCCCAGCATTTT.

The chain carries TRBV11-2 and TRBJ2-7; 10 nucleotides line up with TRBD1. Looked up from germline, CDR1 is SGHAT and CDR2 is FQNNGV. The CDR3 consists of 17 residues. J lost 3 bases, V lost 4 bases, and 12 bases had no gene match. CDR3 amino acids: CASSSRLSGQGIYEQYF. CDR3 DNA: TGTGCCAGCAGCTCACGCCTATCGGGACAGGGGATCTACGAGCAGTACTTC.

The rearrangement links TRBV5-1 to TRBJ2-1; D remains ambiguous. The V gene's germline CDR1 is SGHRS and CDR2 YFSETQ. The CDR3 length is 13 residues. V was shortened by 4 bases and J by 4 bases, with 9 bases between the two germline ends. This CDR3 is CASSPTTYNEQFF. CDR3 nucleotides: TGCGCCAGCAGCCCTACGACATACAATGAGCAGTTCTTC.

The rearrangement joins TRBV6-6 to TRBJ1-6; 9 bases are shared with TRBD1. The CDR3 covers 14 residues. Germline V gene sequence: CDR1 MNHNY, CDR2 SVGAGI (reference sequence). Trimming took 4 bases from V and 10 from J; bases not matched to a gene: 5. The CDR3 sequence is CASSWGQGKSPLHF. Written as DNA, the CDR3 is TGTGCCAGCAGTTGGGGACAGGGAAAGTCACCCCTCCACTTT.

V gene TRBV30 combines with J gene TRBJ2-1, with 7 bases lining up with TRBD1. CDR3 length equals 12 residues. Germline V gives CDR1 GTSNPN, CDR2 SVGIG (reference sequence). Losses at the gene ends were 4 bases for V and 6 bases for J; bases not matched to a gene: 3. The CDR3 protein is CAWNRGVNEQFF. For the CDR3, the DNA is TGTGCCTGGAACAGGGGTGTCAATGAGCAGTTCTTC.

The chain uses TRBV15 and TRBJ2-1; D is perhaps TRBD2 (6 bases). Germline V lookup: CDR1 LNHNV, CDR2 YYDKDF (reference sequence). The CDR3 totals 12 residues. Trimming left V 1 base short and J 10 bases short, with 8 bases between. CDR3 bases: TGTGCCACCAGCAGAGTAGCGGAAGAGCAGTTCTTC. Translating it yields CATSRVAEEQFF.

The chain has TRBV14 and TRBJ2-2; D call uncertain. Germline values: CDR1 SGHDN, CDR2 FVKESK. The germline V and J ends were trimmed by 1 base and 3 bases, with 9 bases remaining between them. CDR3 length: 15 residues. CDR3 nucleotides: TGTGCCAGCAGCCAAGTCGAGCTCCACACCGGGGAGCTGTTTTTT. Protein sequence: CASSQVELHTGELFF.

This chain uses TRBV15 with TRBJ2-7, with 13 nucleotides matching TRBD2. Trimming cost V 5 bases and J 0 bases; bases outside gene matches: 16. Germline CDR1 and CDR2: LNHNV and YYDKDF (reference sequence). The CDR3 has 20 residues. In nucleotides, the CDR3 is TGTGCCACCAGCGTATTGGGGGGACTAGCGGGAATTGGGGTCTCCTACGAGCAGTACTTC. Protein sequence: CATSVLGGLAGIGVSYEQYF.

This chain uses TRBV5-4 with TRBJ2-5, with D possibly TRBD2 on 5 matching bases. The CDR3 spans 12 residues. V shed 3 bases and J shed 5 bases, with 8 bases lying between them. Germline CDR1 is SGHNT and CDR2 is YYREEE (reference sequence). The CDR3 DNA is TGTGCCAGCAGCTCCCCGGGGGAGACCCAGTACTTC. This sequence encodes CASSSPGETQYF.

V usage is TRBV11-3 and J usage is TRBJ1-3; no firm D call. The germline V and J ends were trimmed by 0 bases and 6 bases, with 9 bases remaining between them. From germline, CDR1 is SGHNT and CDR2 YENEEA. The CDR3 spans 14 residues. The CDR3 is CASSLDQNANTIYF. The CDR3 region has the DNA TGTGCCAGCAGCTTAGATCAGAACGCAAACACCATATATTTT.

The chain links TRBV10-2 to TRBJ1-2, with a tentative D call TRBD1 (6 bases). Trimming left V 6 bases short and J 5 bases short, with 10 bases between. This CDR3 is built from 12 residues. Germline lookup yields CDR1 WSHSY and CDR2 SAAADI. The CDR3 coding sequence is TGCGCCAGCAGGGCACAGGGATATGGCTACACCTTC. Translation: CASRAQGYGYTF.

CDR3 protein: CSAAADSGQFF. CDR3 nucleotides: TGCAGTGCTGCGGCGGATTCTGGACAGTTCTTC. The J gene is TRBJ2-1, the V gene TRBV20-1; the D is unclear. From germline, CDR1 is DFQATT and CDR2 SNEGSKA (reference sequence). V lost 5 bases, J lost 13 bases, and 15 bases lay in between. This CDR3 spans 11 amino acids.

The chain combines TRBV6-1 with TRBJ2-7, with D unclear. In germline, CDR1 is MNHNS, CDR2 SASEGT. CDR3 length: 13 amino acids. Trimming shortened V by 0 bases and J by 12 bases, and 15 bases separated the two germline ends. CDR3 bases: TGTGCCAGCAGTGAAGCCCTTCCTAACCCCCTGTACTTC. It codes for CASSEALPNPLYF.

The V gene is TRBV6-6, the J gene TRBJ1-3; weak D call: TRBD1 (5 bases). Germline assignment: CDR1 MNHNY and CDR2 SVGAGI (reference sequence). The CDR3 spans 16 residues. V lost 6 bases and J 2 bases, leaving 17 bases between the germline ends. CDR3 sequence: CASRGGVAGPGNTIYF. CDR3 nucleotide sequence: TGTGCCAGCAGGGGGGGGGTGGCCGGTCCTGGAAACACCATATATTTT.

The gene calls are TRBV12-2 and TRBJ1-2; the DNA was not used to check the table's D call, TRBD1. TRBV12-2 is a pseudogene locus. This CDR3 is built from 18 residues. The CDR3 region is CASRLGPGQPASNYGYTF. In nucleotides, the CDR3 is TGTGCAAGTCGCTTAGGGCCGGGACAGCCAGCCTCTAACTATGGCTACACCTTC.